One and the same sample provided the 14 T cell receptor beta chains below, sequenced in a study of blood T cells in healthy people across ages. It was with a sample-barcoded 5' primer and a J-beta primer mix that a second PCR of about 6 to 12 cycles was run. Via MiXCR, TCRdb re-called the 5' RACE reads, giving one row per CDR3 protein. The table records around 1.5 million distinct CDR3 sequences, 30% to 35% of them present only once. Sequenced input: blood. Every receptor here comes from a woman in her twenties or thirties in good health.

This clonotype has just a few counts. The rearrangement uses TRBV11-2 and TRBJ1-4; 10 bases are shared with TRBD1. This CDR3 region has 17 residues. With V trimmed by 3 bases and J by 6 bases, 10 bases remained unmatched. Germline loops: CDR1 SGHAT, CDR2 FQNNGV. The CDR3 region is CASSFSVSGTGDEKLFF. The CDR3 nucleotides are TGTGCCAGCAGCTTTTCCGTCTCCGGGACAGGGGATGAAAAACTGTTTTTT.

This clonotype was observed a handful of times. V is TRBV5-4 and J is TRBJ2-3; no firm D call. The CDR3 loop spans 13 amino acids. Germline values: CDR1 SGHNT, CDR2 YYREEE (reference sequence). Trimming shortened V by 1 base and J by 10 bases, and 13 bases separated the two germline ends. CDR3 loop: CASSLTRQDAQYF. The CDR3 DNA sequence: TGTGCCAGCAGCTTGACCCGCCAGGATGCGCAGTATTTT. The full variable domain, completed using reference TRBV5-4 and TRBJ2-3, is ETGVTQSPTHLIKTRGQQVTLRCSSQSGHNTVSWYQQALGQGPQFIFQYYREEENGRGNFPPRFSGLQFPNYSSELNVNALELDDSALYLCASSLTRQDAQYFGPGTRLTVL.

CDR3 DNA: TGTGCCAGCAGTGAAAATTATCGGGATGAGCAGTTCTTC. Its translation is CASSENYRDEQFF. The V call is TRBV2, the J call TRBJ2-1; no reliable D call. The CDR3 consists of 13 residues. The ends were cut back, 2 bases at V and 8 bases at J, with 10 bases in the middle. In germline, CDR1 is SNHLY, CDR2 FYNNEI.

The chain links TRBV5-1 to TRBJ2-1, with D perhaps given as TRBD1 or TRBD2 (5 bases each). V was clipped by 2 bases and J by 8 bases, with 14 bases between them. Looked up from germline, CDR1 is SGHRS and CDR2 is YFSETQ. The CDR3 totals 14 residues. The CDR3 sequence: CASSFGTNNDEQFF. In DNA, the CDR3 is TGCGCCAGCAGCTTCGGGACCAACAACGATGAGCAGTTCTTC.

This clonotype has a count of ten or more. The rearrangement joins TRBV7-3 to TRBJ1-1, with D possibly TRBD1 on 5 matching bases. Germline V lookup: CDR1 SGHTA, CDR2 FQGTGA. This CDR3 region has 13 residues. V lost 4 bases, J lost 4 bases, and 10 bases lay in between. CDR3 bases: TGTGCCAGCAGCTCTCAGGGTGGCACTGAAGCTTTCTTT. Its protein product is CASSSQGGTEAFF.

Notes on this clonotype: Its ends do not fully match the called genes, so a read error is possible. The V and J genes are TRBV20-1 and TRBJ2-5; D gene unclear. CDR3 length: 13 residues. The germline CDR1 and CDR2 sequences are DFQATT and SNEGSKA (reference sequence). CDR3 DNA: TGCGGTGCTAGAGATCCGCAGAAAGAGACCCAGTACTTC. This gives the protein CGARDPQKETQYF.

This chain links TRBV20-1 with TRBJ1-1; no firm D call. There are 12 residues in the CDR3. V lost 4 bases and J 1 base, leaving 7 bases between the germline ends. Germline V gives CDR1 DFQATT, CDR2 SNEGSKA (reference sequence). CDR3 protein: CSATAENTEAFF. CDR3 nucleotide sequence: TGCAGTGCTACGGCGGAGAACACTGAAGCTTTCTTT.

This clonotype came up a few times. This sequence joins TRBV27 and TRBJ2-3, with unresolved D. Germline V lookup: CDR1 MNHEY, CDR2 SMNVEV (reference sequence). The CDR3 totals 15 residues. The V end lost 6 bases, the J end lost 4 bases, and 17 bases lay between the germline ends. The CDR3 spells CASSLTPRSADTQYF. CDR3 coding DNA: TGTGCCAGCAGCCTGACTCCGAGGTCGGCAGATACGCAGTATTTT.

This clonotype was observed many times. This sequence joins TRBV4-1 and TRBJ2-3, with a tentative D call TRBD2 (5 bases). V was shortened by 0 bases and J by 9 bases, with 13 bases between the two germline ends. The length of the CDR3 is 14 residues. Germline V gives CDR1 MGHRA, CDR2 YSYEKL. The CDR3 nucleotides are TGCGCCAGCAGCCAAGAGGCGGGCCCCAGCACGCAGTATTTT. Protein product: CASSQEAGPSTQYF.

The chain joins TRBV7-2 to TRBJ1-5, with D tentatively TRBD1 (6 bases). Germline V gives CDR1 SGHTA, CDR2 FQGNSA. The CDR3 consists of 13 residues. Trimming removed 5 bases at V and 6 bases at J, with 11 bases between. The CDR3 spells CASSRQESQPQHF. CDR3 nucleotide sequence: TGTGCCAGCAGCCGACAGGAATCTCAGCCCCAGCATTTT.

Comments on this clonotype: The junction departs from the called germline gene at one end, perhaps through a read error. The rearrangement links TRBV18 to TRBJ2-3; no clear D gene. Germline V gene data show CDR1 as KGHSH and CDR2 as LQKENI. The CDR3 loop spans 15 amino acids. The CDR3 DNA reads as TGCGCCAGCTCACCCCCAGAACCGTTCACAGATACGCAGTATTTT. Its protein is CASSPPEPFTDTQYF.

This clonotype was found many times. This chain connects TRBV29-1 to TRBJ1-2; tentatively, D is TRBD1 (6 bases). This CDR3 has 13 residues. Between the trimmed V and J ends, which lost 2 bases and 4 bases, there was a span of 11 bases. The germline gives CDR1 SQVTM, CDR2 ANQGSEA. The CDR3 bases are TGCAGCGTTGAAACCCTGACAGGCTATGGCTACACCTTC. Translation: CSVETLTGYGYTF.

The chain couples TRBV6-1 to TRBJ2-7, with 10 bases matching TRBD2. The CDR3 spans 16 residues. Germline values: CDR1 MNHNS, CDR2 SASEGT. The J segment lost 2 bases and the V segment lost 1 base, leaving 5 bases of the junction unmatched. For the CDR3, the DNA is TGTGCCAGCAGTGAAGGGAAGCGGGGGGGGCCCTACGAGCAGTACTTC. Translation: CASSEGKRGGPYEQYF.

The CDR3 nucleotides read TGTGCCAGCAGTGAGACGGGGCTCTATGGCTACACCTTC. Translating it yields CASSETGLYGYTF. The chain recombines TRBV2 with TRBJ1-2; maybe TRBD1 (5 bases). The V and J ends lost 3 bases and 4 bases respectively, with 9 bases between them. The germline V gene has CDR1 SNHLY and CDR2 FYNNEI. The CDR3 is 13 residues long.